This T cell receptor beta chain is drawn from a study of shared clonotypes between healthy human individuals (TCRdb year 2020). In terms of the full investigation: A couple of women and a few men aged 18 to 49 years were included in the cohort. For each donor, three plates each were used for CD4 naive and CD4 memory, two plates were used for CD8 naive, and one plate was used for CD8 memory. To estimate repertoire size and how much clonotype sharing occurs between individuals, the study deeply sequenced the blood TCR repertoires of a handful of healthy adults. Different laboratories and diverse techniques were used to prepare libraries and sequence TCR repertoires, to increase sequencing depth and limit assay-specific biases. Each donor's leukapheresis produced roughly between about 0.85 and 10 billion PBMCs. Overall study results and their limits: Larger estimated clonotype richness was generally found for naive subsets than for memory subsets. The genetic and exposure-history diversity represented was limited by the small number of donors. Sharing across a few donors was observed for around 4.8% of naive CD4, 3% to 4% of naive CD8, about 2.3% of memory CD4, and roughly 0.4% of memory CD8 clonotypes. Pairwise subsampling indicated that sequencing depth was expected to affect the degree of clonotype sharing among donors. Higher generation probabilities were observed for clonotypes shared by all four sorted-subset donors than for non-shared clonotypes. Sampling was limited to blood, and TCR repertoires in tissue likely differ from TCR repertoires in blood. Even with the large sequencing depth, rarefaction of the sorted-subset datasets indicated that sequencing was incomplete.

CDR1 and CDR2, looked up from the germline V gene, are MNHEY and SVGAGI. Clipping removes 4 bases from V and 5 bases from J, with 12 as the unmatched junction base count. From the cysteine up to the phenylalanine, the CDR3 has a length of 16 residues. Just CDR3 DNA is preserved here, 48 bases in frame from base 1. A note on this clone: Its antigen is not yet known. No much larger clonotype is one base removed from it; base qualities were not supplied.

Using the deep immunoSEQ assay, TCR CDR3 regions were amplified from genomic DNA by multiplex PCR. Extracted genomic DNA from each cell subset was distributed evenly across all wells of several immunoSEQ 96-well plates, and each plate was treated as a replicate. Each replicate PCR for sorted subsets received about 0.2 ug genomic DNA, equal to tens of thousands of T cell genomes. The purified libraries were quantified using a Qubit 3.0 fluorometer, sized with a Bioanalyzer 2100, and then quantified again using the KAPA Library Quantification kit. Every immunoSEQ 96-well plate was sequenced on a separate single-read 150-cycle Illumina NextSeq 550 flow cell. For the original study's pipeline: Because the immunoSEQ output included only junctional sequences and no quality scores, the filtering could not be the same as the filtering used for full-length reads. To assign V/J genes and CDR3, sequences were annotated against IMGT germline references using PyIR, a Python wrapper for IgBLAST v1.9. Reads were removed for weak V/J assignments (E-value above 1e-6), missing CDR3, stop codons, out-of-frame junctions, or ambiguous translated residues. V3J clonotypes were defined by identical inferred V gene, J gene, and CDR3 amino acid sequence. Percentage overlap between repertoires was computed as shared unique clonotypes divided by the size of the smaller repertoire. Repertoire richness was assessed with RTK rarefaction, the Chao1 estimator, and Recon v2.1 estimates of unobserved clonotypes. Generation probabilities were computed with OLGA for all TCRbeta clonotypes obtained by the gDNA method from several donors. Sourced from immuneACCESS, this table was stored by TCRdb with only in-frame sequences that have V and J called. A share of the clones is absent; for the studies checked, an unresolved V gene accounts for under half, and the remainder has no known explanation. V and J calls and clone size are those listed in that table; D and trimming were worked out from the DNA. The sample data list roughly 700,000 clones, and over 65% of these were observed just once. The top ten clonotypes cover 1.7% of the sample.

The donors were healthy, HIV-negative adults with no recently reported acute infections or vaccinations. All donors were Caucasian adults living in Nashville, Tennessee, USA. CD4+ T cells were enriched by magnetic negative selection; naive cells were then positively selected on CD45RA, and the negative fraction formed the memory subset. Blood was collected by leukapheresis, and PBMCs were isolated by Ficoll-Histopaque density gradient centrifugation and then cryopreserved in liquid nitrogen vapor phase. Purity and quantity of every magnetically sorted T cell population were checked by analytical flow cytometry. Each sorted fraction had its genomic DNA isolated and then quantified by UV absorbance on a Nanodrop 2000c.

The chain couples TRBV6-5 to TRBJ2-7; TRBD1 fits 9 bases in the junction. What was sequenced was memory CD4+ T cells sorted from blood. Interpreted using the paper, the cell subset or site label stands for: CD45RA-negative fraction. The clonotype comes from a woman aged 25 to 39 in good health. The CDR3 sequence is CASSSPLDRGLHEQYF. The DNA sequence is TGTGCCAGCAGTTCCCCGTTGGACAGGGGTCTCCACGAGCAGTACTTC.